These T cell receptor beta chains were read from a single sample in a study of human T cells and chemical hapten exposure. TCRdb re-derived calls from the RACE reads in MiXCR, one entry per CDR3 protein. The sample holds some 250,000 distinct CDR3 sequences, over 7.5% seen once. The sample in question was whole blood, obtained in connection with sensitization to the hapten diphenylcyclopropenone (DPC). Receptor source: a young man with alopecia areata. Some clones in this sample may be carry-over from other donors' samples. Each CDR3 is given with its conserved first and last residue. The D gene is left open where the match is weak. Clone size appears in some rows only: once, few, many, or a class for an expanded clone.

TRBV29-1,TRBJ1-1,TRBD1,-,CSVERGPNTEAFF,TGCAGCGTTGAAAGGGGGCCTAACACTGAAGCTTTCTTT
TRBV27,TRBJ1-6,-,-,CASSFAGQNNSPLHF,TGTGCCAGCAGTTTTGCAGGACAGAACAATTCACCCCTCCACTTT
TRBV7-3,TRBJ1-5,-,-,CASSLGGGMGQPQHF,TGTGCCAGCAGCTTGGGGGGAGGTATGGGTCAGCCCCAGCATTTT
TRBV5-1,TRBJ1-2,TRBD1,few,CASSEGTGGAGYTF,TGCGCCAGCAGTGAGGGGACAGGGGGCGCCGGCTACACCTTC
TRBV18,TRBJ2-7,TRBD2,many,CASSPRAGDEQYF,TGTGCCAGCTCACCACGCGCGGGAGACGAGCAGTACTTC
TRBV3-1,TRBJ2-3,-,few,CASAKVNTQYF,TGTGCCAGCGCCAAGGTGAATACGCAGTATTTT
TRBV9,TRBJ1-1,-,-,CASSVGSNTEAFF,TGTGCCAGCAGCGTCGGCTCGAACACTGAAGCTTTCTTT
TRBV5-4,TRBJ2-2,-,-,CASSLAQPNTGELFF,TGTGCCAGCAGCTTGGCTCAGCCGAACACCGGGGAGCTGTTTTTT
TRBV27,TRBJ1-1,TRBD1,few,CASSYDRVGYTEAFF,TGTGCCAGCAGTTACGACAGGGTAGGGTACACTGAAGCTTTCTTT
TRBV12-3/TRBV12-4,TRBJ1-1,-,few,CASRAGLGNTEAFF,TGTGCCAGCAGGGCAGGGTTGGGGAACACTGAAGCTTTCTTT
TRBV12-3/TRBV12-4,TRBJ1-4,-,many,CASSLVGFNEKLFF,TGTGCCAGCAGTTTGGTCGGATTTAATGAAAAACTGTTTTTT
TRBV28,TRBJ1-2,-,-,CASKKGPANYGYTF,TGTGCCAGCAAGAAAGGGCCGGCTAACTATGGCTACACCTTC
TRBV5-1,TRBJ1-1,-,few,CASSYDREAFF,TGCGCCAGCAGTTACGACAGGGAAGCTTTCTTT
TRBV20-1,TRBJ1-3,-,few,CSARHPSSGNTIYF,TGCAGTGCACGTCACCCTTCCTCTGGAAACACCATATATTTT
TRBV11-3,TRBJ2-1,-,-,CASSGGPRSNEQFF,TGTGCCAGCAGCGGGGGGCCCAGAAGCAATGAGCAGTTCTTC
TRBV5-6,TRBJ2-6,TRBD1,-,CASSPPGTGGTGANVLTF,TGTGCCAGCAGCCCACCCGGGACAGGGGGCACTGGGGCCAACGTCCTGACTTTC
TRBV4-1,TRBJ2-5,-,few,CASSQVGLPQETQYF,TGCGCCAGCAGCCAAGTAGGACTACCCCAAGAGACCCAGTACTTC
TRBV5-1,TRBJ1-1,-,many,CASSLQGTEAFF,TGTGCCAGCAGCTTACAGGGCACTGAAGCTTTCTTT
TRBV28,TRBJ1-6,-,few,CASENTYSPLHF,TGTGCCAGCGAAAATACATATTCACCCCTCCACTTT
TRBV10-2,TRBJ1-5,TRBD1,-,CASSEGQGLNQPQHF,TGCGCCAGCAGTGAGGGACAGGGGTTAAATCAGCCCCAGCATTTT
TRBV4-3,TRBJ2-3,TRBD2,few,CASSQGLAISSDTQYF,TGCGCCAGCAGCCAAGGACTAGCGATTTCTTCAGATACGCAGTATTTT
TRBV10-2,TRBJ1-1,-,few,CASSNPGSVNTEAFF,TGCGCCAGCAGCAATCCGGGGTCGGTAAACACTGAAGCTTTCTTT
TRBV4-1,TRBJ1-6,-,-,CASSQDLYREDSPLHF,TGCGCCAGCAGCCAAGATTTATACAGGGAAGATTCACCCCTCCACTTT